The count of the clone carrying this T cell receptor (beta chain) is one. The sample belongs to a study of control samples from healthy donors and cancer patients. The method was immunoSEQ multiplex PCR; TCRdb's version includes in-frame clones alone and lacks a portion of them. This table holds about 89,000 clones, about 89% found once. Trimming took 6 bases from V and 1 from J; bases not matched to a gene: 8. The CDR3 totals 15 residues. Germline values: CDR1 SNHLY, CDR2 FYNNEI. The sequenced sample consisted of blood. The chain employs TRBV2 and TRBJ1-1; 7 bases are shared with TRBD1. This TCR derives from a man younger than 45 in good health. The CDR3 DNA reads as TGTGCCAGCAGGGGGGACAGCTGGGGGAACACTGAAGCTTTCTTT. Amino acid sequence: CASRGDSWGNTEAFF.